This T cell receptor beta chain was obtained from a study of beta chain features in type 1 diabetes. Study-level background: Across the samples, some 98,000,000 sorted cells were examined in total. Overall study results and limits: Researchers report that Type 1 diabetes patients had moderately but significantly shorter TCRB CDR3s across all four CD4+ subsets. Researchers could not determine here whether HLA type influences TCRB rearrangement.

This clone was recorded once. No antigen is known for it. The CDR3 spans 16 residues. The germline CDR1 and CDR2 sequences are SGHVS and FNYEAQ. Trimming pared 2 bases from V and 0 bases from J, leaving 11 bases between. The investigators reverse transcribed all of the isolated RNA, so they sequenced expressed TCRB transcripts. Assay: immunoSEQ multiplex PCR; the TCRdb copy retains only in-frame clones and omits some. The sample has 200,000 to 250,000 clones; around 14% are singletons. The TCR comes from a man younger than 45 with type 1 diabetes. The sample was naive CD4+ T cells from blood. The chain carries TRBV7-6 and TRBJ2-1; D not certain. As DNA, the CDR3 is TGTGCCAGCAGCTTAAGAGGCTCCCGCTCCTACAATGAGCAGTTCTTC. Its translation: CASSLRGSRSYNEQFF.